The source of this T cell receptor (beta chain) is a study of blood T cell repertoires in COVID-19. At the level of the study: Both acute and convalescent COVID-19 samples were obtained from the United States, Italy and Spain. T cells, B-cell-depleted T cells, or PBMCs provided the cDNA or gDNA that served as material.

V shed 1 base and J 2 bases; nucleotides not matched to a gene: 3. The germline V gene encodes CDR1 SGHNT and CDR2 YYREEE (reference sequence). The CDR3 is 15 amino acids. Study processing details: Reference gene primer amplification yielded estimated nucleated cell counts. Assay: immunoSEQ multiplex PCR; the TCRdb copy retains only in-frame clones and omits some. D and trimming come from the DNA, and the V and J calls and clone size come from that table. The sample records roughly 240,000 clones, roughly 88% being singletons. Sequencing was done on a sample of peripheral blood. This TCR came from a woman aged 80 or over with COVID-19, enrolled during active disease. The chain employs TRBV5-4 and TRBJ1-2; 9 positions agree with TRBD1. The CDR3 loop is CASSLSGTGNYGYTF. The CDR3 DNA is TGTGCCAGCAGCTTGAGTGGGACAGGGAACTATGGCTACACCTTC.